This TCR beta chain came from a study of cytotoxic CD8 clonotypes in ibrutinib-treated CLL. About 2 micrograms of genomic DNA, which was extracted from cryopreserved PBMCs, served as the material used for the TCR beta libraries. Data came from immunoSEQ multiplex PCR; TCRdb stores just in-frame clones and leaves some out. The sample includes roughly 56,000 clones, approximately 71% of them seen just once. Trimming left V 4 bases short and J 6 bases short, with 12 bases between. Germline V gene sequence: CDR1 SQVTM, CDR2 ANQGSEA. The CDR3 has 13 residues. The chain carries TRBV29-1 and TRBJ2-2; D unclear. The origin of this receptor is a human donor with chronic lymphocytic leukemia. Sequenced here: PBMCs, sampled after 12 months of ibrutinib treatment. Written as DNA, the CDR3 is TGCAGCGTTGGTGGGTTGGCTGCCGGGGAGCTGTTTTTT. The encoded protein is CSVGGLAAGELFF.